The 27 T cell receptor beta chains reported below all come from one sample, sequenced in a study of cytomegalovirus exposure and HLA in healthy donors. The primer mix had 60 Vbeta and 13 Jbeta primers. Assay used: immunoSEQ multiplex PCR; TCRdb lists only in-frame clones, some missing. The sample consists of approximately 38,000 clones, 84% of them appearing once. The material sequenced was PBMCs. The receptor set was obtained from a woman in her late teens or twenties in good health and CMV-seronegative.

The CDR3 bases are TGTGCCAGCAGCTTAGAGGCTGCGGGAAATTACAATGAGCAGTTCTTC. Translating it yields CASSLEAAGNYNEQFF. This chain uses TRBV11-2 with TRBJ2-1, with a weak D call TRBD2 (6 bases). CDR1 SGHAT and CDR2 FQNNGV come from the germline V gene. The CDR3 has 16 residues. The V gene lost 0 bases and the J gene lost 4 bases, with 13 bases spanning the gap.

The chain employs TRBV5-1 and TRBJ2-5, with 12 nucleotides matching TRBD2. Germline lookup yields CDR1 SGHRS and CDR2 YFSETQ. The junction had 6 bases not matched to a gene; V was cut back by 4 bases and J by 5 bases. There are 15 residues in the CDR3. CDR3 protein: CASSGLAGGPETQYF. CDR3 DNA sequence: TGCGCCAGCAGCGGGCTAGCGGGAGGGCCGGAGACCCAGTACTTC.

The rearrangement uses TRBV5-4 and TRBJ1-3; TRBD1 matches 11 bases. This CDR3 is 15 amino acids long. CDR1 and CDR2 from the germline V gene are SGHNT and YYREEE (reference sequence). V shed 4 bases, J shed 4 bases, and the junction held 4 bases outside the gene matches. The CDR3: CASSRDRGVGNTIYF. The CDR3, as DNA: TGTGCCAGCAGCCGGGACAGGGGGGTAGGAAACACCATATATTTT.

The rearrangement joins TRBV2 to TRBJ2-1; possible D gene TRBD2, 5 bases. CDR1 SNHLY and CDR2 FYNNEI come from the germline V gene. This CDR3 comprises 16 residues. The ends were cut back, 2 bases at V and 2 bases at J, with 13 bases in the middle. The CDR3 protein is CASSEMGLATYNEQFF. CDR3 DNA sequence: TGTGCCAGCAGTGAAATGGGCCTAGCAACCTACAATGAGCAGTTCTTC.

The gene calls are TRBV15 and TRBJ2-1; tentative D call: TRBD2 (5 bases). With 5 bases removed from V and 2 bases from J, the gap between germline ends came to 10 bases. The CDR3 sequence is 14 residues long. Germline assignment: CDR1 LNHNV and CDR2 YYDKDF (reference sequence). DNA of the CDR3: TGTGCCACCAGCGTGAGGGCAACCTACAATGAGCAGTTCTTC. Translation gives CATSVRATYNEQFF.

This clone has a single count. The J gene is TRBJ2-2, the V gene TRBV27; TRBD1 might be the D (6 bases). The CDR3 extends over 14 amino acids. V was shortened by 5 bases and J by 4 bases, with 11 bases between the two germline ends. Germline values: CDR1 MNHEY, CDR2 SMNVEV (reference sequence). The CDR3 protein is CASSPNRVTGELFF. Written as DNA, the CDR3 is TGTGCCAGCAGTCCCAACAGGGTCACCGGGGAGCTGTTTTTT.

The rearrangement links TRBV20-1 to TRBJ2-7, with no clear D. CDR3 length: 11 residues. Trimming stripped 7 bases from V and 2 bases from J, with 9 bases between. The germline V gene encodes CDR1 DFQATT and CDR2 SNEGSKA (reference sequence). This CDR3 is CSVLPAYEQYF. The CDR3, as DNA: TGCAGTGTACTACCGGCCTACGAGCAGTACTTC.

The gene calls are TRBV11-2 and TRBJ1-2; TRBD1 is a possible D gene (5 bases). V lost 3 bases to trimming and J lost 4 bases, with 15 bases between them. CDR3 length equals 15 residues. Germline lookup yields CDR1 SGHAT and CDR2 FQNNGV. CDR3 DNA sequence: TGTGCCAGCAGCTTCGGCCAGGGACTATTCTATGGCTACACCTTC. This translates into CASSFGQGLFYGYTF.

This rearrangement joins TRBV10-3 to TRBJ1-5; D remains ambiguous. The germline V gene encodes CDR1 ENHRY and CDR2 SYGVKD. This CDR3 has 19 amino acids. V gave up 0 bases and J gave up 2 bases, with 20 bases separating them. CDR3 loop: CAISESRILNEYGNQPQHF. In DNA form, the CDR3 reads TGTGCCATCAGTGAGTCGAGGATCCTAAACGAATATGGCAATCAGCCCCAGCATTTT.

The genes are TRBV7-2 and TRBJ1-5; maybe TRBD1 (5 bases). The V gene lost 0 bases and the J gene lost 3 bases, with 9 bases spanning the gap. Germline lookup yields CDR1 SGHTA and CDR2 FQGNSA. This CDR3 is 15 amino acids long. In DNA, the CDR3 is TGTGCCAGCAGCTTAGCCTTGGGGCCCAATCAGCCCCAGCATTTT. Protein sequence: CASSLALGPNQPQHF.

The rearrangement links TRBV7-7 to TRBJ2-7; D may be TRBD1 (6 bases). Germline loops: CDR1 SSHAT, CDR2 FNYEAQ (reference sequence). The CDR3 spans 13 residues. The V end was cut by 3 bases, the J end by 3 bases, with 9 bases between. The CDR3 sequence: CASSFGTLYEQYF. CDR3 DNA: TGTGCCAGCAGCTTCGGGACACTCTACGAGCAGTACTTC.

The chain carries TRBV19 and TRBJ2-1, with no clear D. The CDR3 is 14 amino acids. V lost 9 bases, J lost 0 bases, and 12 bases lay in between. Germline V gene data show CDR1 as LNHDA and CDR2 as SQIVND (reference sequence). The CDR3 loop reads CASGPGSSYNEQFF. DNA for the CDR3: TGTGCCAGCGGCCCGGGTAGCTCCTACAATGAGCAGTTCTTC.

The CDR3 here is CASSEVRGGEQTQYF. CDR3 in DNA: TGTGCCAGCAGCGAAGTACGGGGGGGCGAACAGACCCAGTACTTC. The chain uses TRBV7-2 and TRBJ2-5, with TRBD2 matching over 8 bases. Unmatched junction bases numbered 11, after V lost 5 bases and J lost 6 bases. The CDR3 spans 15 residues. Per germline, CDR1 SGHTA and CDR2 FQGNSA.

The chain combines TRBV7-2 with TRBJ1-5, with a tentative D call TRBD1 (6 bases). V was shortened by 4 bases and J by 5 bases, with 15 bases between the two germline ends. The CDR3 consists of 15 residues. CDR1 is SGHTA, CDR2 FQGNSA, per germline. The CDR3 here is CASSYSGTPDQPQHF. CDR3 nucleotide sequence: TGTGCCAGCAGCTACTCCGGGACACCAGATCAGCCCCAGCATTTT.

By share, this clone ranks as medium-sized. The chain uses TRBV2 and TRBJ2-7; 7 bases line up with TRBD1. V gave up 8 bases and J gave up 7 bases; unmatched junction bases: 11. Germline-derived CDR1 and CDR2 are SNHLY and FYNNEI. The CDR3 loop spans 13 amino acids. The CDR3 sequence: CASFTRGLGEQYF. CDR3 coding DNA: TGTGCCAGCTTCACTAGGGGGCTCGGGGAGCAGTACTTC.

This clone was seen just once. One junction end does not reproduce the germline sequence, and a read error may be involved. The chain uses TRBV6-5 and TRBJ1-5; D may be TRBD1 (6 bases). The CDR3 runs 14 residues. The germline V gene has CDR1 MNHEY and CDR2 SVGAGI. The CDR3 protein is CASSPPGGNQPQNF. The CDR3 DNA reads TGTGCCAGCAGCCCTCCGGGGGGCAATCAGCCCCAGAATTTT.

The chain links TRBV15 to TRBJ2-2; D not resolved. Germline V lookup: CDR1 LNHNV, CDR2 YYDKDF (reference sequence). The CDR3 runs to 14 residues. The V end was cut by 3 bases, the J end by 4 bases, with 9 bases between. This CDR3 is CATSSHTTTGELFF. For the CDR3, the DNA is TGTGCCACCAGCAGTCATACTACCACCGGGGAGCTGTTTTTT.

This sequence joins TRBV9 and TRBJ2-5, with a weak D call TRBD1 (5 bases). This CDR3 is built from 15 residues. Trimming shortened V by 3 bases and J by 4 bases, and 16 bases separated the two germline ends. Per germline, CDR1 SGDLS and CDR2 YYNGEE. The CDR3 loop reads CASSAMGLSPETQYF. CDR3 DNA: TGTGCCAGCAGCGCCATGGGGCTAAGTCCAGAGACCCAGTACTTC.

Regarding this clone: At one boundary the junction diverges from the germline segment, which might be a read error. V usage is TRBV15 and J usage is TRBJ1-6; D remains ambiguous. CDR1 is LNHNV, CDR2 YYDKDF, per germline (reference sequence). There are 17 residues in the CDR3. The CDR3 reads CATSFRSGGMNNSPLNF. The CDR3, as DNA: TGTGCCACCAGCTTCCGCTCCGGAGGGATGAATAATTCACCCCTCAACTTT. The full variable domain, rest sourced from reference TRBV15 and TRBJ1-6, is DAMVIQNPRYQVTQFGKPVTLSCSQTLNHNVMYWYQQKSSQAPKLLFHYYDKDFNNEADTPDNFQSRRPNTSFCFLDIRSPGLGDTAMYLCATSFRSGGMNNSPLNFGNGTRLTVT.

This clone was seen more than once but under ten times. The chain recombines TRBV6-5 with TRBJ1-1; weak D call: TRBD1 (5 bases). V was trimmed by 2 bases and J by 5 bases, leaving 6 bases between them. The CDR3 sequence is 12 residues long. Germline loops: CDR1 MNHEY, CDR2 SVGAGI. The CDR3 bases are TGTGCCAGCAGTTACGGGGGGACTGAAGCTTTCTTT. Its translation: CASSYGGTEAFF.

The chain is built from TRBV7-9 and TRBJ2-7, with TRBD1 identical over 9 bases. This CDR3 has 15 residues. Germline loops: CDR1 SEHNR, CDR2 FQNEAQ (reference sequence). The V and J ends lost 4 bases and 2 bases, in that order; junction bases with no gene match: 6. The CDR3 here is CASSSRDRVTYEQYF. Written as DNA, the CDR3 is TGTGCCAGCAGCTCCCGGGACAGGGTTACCTACGAGCAGTACTTC.

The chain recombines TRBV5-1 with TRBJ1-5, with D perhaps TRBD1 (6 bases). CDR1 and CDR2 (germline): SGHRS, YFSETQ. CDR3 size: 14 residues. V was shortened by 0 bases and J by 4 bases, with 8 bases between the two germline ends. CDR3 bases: TGCGCCAGCAGCTTGGGACAGGAGAATCAGCCCCAGCATTTT. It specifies CASSLGQENQPQHF.

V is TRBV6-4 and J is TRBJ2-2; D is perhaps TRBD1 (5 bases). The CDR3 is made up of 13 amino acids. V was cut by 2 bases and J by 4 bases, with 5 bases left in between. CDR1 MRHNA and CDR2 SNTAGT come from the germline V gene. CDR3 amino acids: CASSDRGTGELFF. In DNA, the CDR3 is TGTGCCAGCAGTGACAGGGGCACCGGGGAGCTGTTTTTT.

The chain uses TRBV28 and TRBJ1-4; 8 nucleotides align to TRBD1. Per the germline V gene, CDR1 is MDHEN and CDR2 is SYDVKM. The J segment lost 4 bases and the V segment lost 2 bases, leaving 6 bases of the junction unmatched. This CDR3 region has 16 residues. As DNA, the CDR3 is TGTGCCAGCAGTTTAACCAGGGGGCCCGTTAATGAAAAACTGTTTTTT. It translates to CASSLTRGPVNEKLFF.

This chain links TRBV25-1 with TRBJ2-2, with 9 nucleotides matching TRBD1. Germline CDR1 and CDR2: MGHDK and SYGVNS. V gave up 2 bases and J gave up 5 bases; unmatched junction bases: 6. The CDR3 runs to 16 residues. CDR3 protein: CASSEQGQGGTGELFF. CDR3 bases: TGTGCCAGCAGTGAACAGGGACAGGGAGGAACCGGGGAGCTGTTTTTT.

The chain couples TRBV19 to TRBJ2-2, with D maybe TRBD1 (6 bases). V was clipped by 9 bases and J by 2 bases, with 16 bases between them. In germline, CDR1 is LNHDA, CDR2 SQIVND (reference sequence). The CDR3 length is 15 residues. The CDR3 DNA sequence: TGTGCCAGCAGCCTGTGGGACAAAAACACCGGGGAGCTGTTTTTT. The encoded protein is CASSLWDKNTGELFF.

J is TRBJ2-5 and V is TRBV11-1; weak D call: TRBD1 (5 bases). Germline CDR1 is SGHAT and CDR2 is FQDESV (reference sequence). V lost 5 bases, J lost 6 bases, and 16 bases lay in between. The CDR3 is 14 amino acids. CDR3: CASSAAGNRKTQYF. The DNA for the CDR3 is TGTGCCAGCAGCGCCGCAGGGAACAGGAAGACCCAGTACTTC.